This TCR beta chain was observed in a study of T cell responses to AZD1222 COVID-19 vaccine. CDR1 LNHDA and CDR2 SQIVND come from the germline V gene (reference sequence). CDR3 length: 14 residues. V lost 4 bases to trimming and J lost 6 bases; unmatched junction nucleotides: 9. Whole-study findings and limits: Of spike-specific TCRs, nearly half reportedly target regions left unmutated in variants. Donors were chiefly white British, with a greater number of females, and clonal diversity was perhaps underestimated. The number of AZD1222 recipients seropositive at baseline was only five to seven.

Points on this clone: The antigen remains undetermined.

Sequenced by immunoSEQ multiplex PCR; TCRdb stores in-frame clones only, minus some. The table shows 180,000 or so clones, with 92% occurring only once. This sequence was found in an adult who received the AZD1222 COVID-19 vaccine. The chain joins TRBV19 to TRBJ2-7; 7 bases align to TRBD1. Sample: peripheral blood, taken 28 days after the second AZD1222 dose. The CDR3 reads CASSTSGTVSEQYF. The CDR3 DNA follows: TGTGCCAGTAGTACTTCCGGGACAGTGAGCGAGCAGTACTTC.